This TCR beta chain was retrieved from a study of CD8 T cells in ankylosing spondylitis. Whole-study results and caveats: Disease-linked clones reportedly showed significant enrichment in matched ankylosing spondylitis synovial fluid. What appeared characteristic of ankylosing spondylitis blood was a TCR beta motif of fewer than ten highly homologous variants.

Of note for this clonotype: Its antigen is unidentified.

TCRdb reanalysed the 5' RACE reads using MiXCR and keeps one entry per CDR3 protein. This table has about 340,000 distinct CDR3 sequences, 8% appearing once. The germline V gene has CDR1 MGHDK and CDR2 SYGVNS. CDR3 length equals 16 residues. Trimming pared 7 bases from V and 1 base from J, leaving 19 bases between. The sequenced sample consisted of blood, either unsorted or a sorted T cell fraction (not recorded which). This TCR was sampled from a male donor with ankylosing spondylitis. V is TRBV25-1 and J is TRBJ1-1; weak D call: TRBD1 (5 bases). CDR3 loop: CASKAGTPFENTEAFF. The CDR3 DNA reads TGTGCCAGCAAGGCCGGGACGCCCTTCGAGAACACTGAAGCTTTCTTT.